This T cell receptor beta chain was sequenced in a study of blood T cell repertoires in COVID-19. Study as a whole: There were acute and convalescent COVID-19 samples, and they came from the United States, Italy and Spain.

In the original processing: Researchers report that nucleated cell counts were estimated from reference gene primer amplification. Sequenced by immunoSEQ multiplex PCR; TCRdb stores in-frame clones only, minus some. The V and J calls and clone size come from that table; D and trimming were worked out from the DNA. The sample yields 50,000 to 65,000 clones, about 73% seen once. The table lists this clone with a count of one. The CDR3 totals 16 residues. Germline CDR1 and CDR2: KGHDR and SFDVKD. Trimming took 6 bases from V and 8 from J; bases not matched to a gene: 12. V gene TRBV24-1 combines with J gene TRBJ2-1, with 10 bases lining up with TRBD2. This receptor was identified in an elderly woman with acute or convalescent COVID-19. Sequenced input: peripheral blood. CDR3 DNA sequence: TGTGCCACCAGTCCAGGAGCGGGAGGGCCCCGGGATGAGCAGTTCTTC. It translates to CATSPGAGGPRDEQFF.